What follows describes a single TCR beta chain. At one boundary the junction diverges from the germline segment, which might be a read error. The source of the sample is a study of shared clonotypes between healthy human individuals. In the study overall: CD8 memory received one plate per donor, CD8 naive two, CD4 memory three and CD4 naive three.

Repertoires were generated with immunoSEQ multiplex PCR, while TCRdb's copy carries only in-frame clones and drops some. The table shows about 680,000 clones, with approximately 90% occurring only once. The CDR3 length is 12 residues. The germline CDR1 and CDR2 sequences are SGHNT and YYREEE (reference sequence). Terminally differentiated effector memory CD45RA+ cells were left out of the naive CD8 fraction, which was CD45RO-negative and positively selected for CCR7. The sample consisted of naive CD8+ T cells sorted from blood. The TCR was taken from a man aged 25-45 years in good health. The chain has TRBV5-4 and TRBJ2-2; D is unclear. The chain's CDR3 is CASTLLSGELFF. The CDR3, as DNA: TGTGCCAGCACCTTGTTATCCGGGGAGCTGTTTTTT. Full variable domain (remainder filled in from reference TRBV5-4 and TRBJ2-2): ETGVTQSPTHLIKTRGQQVTLRCSSQSGHNTVSWYQQALGQGPQFIFQYYREEENGRGNFPPRFSGLQFPNYSSELNVNALELDDSALYLCASTLLSGELFFGEGSRLTVL.